This T cell receptor beta chain was observed in a study of T-cell memory formation after mild COVID-19. Study-level findings and limits: Whether day 37 second-wave clones are SARS-CoV-2-specific was not confirmed.

V was shortened by 5 bases and J by 7 bases, with 23 bases between the two germline ends. CDR3 length: 16 amino acids. The V gene's germline CDR1 is MNHEY and CDR2 SMNVEV (reference sequence). MiXCR was run by TCRdb on the 5' RACE reads, yielding one entry per CDR3 protein. The profile shows roughly 100,000 distinct CDR3 sequences, about 16% of them singletons. This clonotype was counted a single time. What it recognizes is unknown. This sequence joins TRBV27 and TRBJ1-2, with D hard to call. The clonotype was recovered from a man between 18 and 29 years old who had mild COVID-19 (a few samples of this study predate the infection). Cell type and time point are not known. Input material: PBMCs or a T cell subset sorted from them (not recorded which). As DNA, the CDR3 is TGTGCCAGCAGTGGCCAACGAAGCTCTTATATCGGTGGCTACACCTTC. Its translation is CASSGQRSSYIGGYTF.